This T cell receptor beta chain comes out of a study of blood T cell repertoires in COVID-19. On the study more broadly: From T cells, B-cell-depleted T cells, or PBMCs came the material, which was cDNA or gDNA.

Clones were read by immunoSEQ multiplex PCR, and TCRdb kept only the in-frame ones, dropping some. The repertoire includes 200,000 or so clones, 70% to 90% of them detected once, and about 2.9% sits in the top ten. This clone has more than one count but fewer than ten. The germline V gene has CDR1 SGHNT and CDR2 YYREEE (reference sequence). Trimming shortened V by 2 bases and J by 4 bases, and 18 bases separated the two germline ends. The CDR3 is 16 residues long. This clonotype originated in a man aged 55 to 70 with acute or convalescent COVID-19. The sample consisted of peripheral blood. The chain combines TRBV5-4 with TRBJ1-2; a weak D match, TRBD1 (6 bases). DNA of the CDR3: TGTGCCAGCAGCTTTGGGGGGGCCGGGGGCGTCTATGGCTACACCTTC. Translation gives CASSFGGAGGVYGYTF.